This TCR beta chain is from a study of blood T cells in healthy people across ages. PCR was performed a second time for roughly 7 to 11 cycles using a sample-barcoded 5' primer and a J-beta primer mix. TCRdb fed the 5' RACE reads into MiXCR, producing one record per CDR3 protein. In the table there are about 780,000 distinct CDR3 sequences, around 45% of which are singletons. This clonotype was recorded a few times. Its antigen is not identified. The CDR3 extends over 14 amino acids. Germline CDR1 DFQATT, CDR2 SNEGSKA (reference sequence). Trimming stripped 0 bases from V and 11 bases from J, with 20 bases between. Study-level results: Whereas aged donors had fewer naive CD4+ cells, long-lived donors had more of them and higher diversity.

The sequenced sample was blood. The source of this sequence is an elderly man in good health. The V gene is TRBV20-1, the J gene TRBJ2-7; a weak D match, TRBD2 (6 bases). CDR3 bases: TGCAGTGCTAGAGATTTGGCTAGCGCCCTGCGTGAGTACTTC. Translated, it gives CSARDLASALREYF.